This passage covers 2 T cell receptor beta chains from one sample sequenced in a study of cytotoxic CD8 clonotypes in ibrutinib-treated CLL. The protocol was immunoSEQ multiplex PCR, while the TCRdb copy is restricted to in-frame clones and leaves out a portion. The sample carries 130,000 to 150,000 clones, over 60% recorded once. The sample consisted of PBMCs, taken after 12 months of ibrutinib treatment. Receptors originate from a human donor with chronic lymphocytic leukemia.

Points on this clone: The junction does not match germline at one end; this may be a read error. The chain has TRBV27 and TRBJ2-7, with TRBD1 identical over 8 bases. Germline-derived CDR1 and CDR2 are MNHEY and SMNVEV (reference sequence). The CDR3 has 13 amino acids. The CDR3, as DNA: TGTGTCAGCAGCGCAGGGGGCCTCTACGAGCAGTACTTC. It translates to CVSSAGGLYEQYF.

The chain carries TRBV4-1 and TRBJ2-1; 8 bases map to TRBD1. V gave up 3 bases and J gave up 4 bases; unmatched junction bases: 5. Germline values: CDR1 MGHRA, CDR2 YSYEKL. The CDR3 is made up of 15 amino acids. The CDR3 DNA is TGCGCCAGCAGCCATTCCGGGACAGGATACAATGAGCAGTTCTTC. This sequence encodes CASSHSGTGYNEQFF.